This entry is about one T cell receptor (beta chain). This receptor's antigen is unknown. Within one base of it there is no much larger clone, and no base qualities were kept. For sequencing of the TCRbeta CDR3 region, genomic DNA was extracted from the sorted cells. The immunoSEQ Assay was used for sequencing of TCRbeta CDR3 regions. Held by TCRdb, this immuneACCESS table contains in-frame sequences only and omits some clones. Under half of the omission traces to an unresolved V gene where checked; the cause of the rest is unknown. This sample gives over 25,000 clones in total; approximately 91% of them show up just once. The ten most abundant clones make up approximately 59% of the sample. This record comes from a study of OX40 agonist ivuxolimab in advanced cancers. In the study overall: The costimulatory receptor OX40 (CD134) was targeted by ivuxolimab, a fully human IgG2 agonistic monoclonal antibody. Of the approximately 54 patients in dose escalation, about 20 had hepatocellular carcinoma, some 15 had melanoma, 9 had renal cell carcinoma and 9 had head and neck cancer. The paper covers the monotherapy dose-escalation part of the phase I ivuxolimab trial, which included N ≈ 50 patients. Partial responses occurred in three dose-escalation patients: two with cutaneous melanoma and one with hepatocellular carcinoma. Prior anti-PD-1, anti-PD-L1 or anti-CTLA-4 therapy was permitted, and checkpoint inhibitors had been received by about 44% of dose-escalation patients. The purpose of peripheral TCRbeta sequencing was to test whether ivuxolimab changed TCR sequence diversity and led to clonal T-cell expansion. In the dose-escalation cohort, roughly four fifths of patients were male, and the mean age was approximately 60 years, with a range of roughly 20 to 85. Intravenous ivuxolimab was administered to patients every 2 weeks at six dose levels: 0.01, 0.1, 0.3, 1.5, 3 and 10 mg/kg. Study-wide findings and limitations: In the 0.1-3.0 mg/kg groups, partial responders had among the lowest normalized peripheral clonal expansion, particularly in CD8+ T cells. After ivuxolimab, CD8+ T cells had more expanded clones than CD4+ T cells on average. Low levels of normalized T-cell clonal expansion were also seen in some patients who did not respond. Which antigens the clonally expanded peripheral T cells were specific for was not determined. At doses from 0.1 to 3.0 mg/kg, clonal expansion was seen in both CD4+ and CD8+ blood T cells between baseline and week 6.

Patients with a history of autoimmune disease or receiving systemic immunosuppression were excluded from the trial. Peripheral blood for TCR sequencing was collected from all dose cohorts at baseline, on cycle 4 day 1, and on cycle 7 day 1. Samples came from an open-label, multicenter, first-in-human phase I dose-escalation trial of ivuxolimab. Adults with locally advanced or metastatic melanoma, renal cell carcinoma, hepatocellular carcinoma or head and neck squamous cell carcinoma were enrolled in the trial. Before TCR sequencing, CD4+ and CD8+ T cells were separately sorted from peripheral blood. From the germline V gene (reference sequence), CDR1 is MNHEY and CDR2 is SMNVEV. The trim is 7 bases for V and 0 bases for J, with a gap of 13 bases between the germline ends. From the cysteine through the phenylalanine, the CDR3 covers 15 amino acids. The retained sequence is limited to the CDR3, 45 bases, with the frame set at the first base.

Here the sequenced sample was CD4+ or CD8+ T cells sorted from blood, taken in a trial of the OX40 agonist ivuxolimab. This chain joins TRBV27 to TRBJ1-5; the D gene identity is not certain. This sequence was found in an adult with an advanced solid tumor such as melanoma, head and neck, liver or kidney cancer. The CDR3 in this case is CASKGSFLSNQPQHF. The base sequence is TGTGCCAGCAAAGGGAGTTTTCTTAGCAATCAGCCCCAGCATTTT.